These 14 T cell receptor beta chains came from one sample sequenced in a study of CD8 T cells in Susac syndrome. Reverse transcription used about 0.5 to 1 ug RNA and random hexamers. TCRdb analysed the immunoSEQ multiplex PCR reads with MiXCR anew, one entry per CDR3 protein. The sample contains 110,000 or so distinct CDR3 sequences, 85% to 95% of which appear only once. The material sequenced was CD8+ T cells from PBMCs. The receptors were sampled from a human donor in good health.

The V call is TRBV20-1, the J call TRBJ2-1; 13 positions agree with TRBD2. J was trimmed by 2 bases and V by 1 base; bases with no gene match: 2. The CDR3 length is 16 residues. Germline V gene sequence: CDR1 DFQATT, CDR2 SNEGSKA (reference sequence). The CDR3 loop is CSARGGLAGAYNEQFF. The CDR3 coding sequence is TGCAGTGCTAGAGGCGGACTAGCGGGAGCCTACAATGAGCAGTTCTTC.

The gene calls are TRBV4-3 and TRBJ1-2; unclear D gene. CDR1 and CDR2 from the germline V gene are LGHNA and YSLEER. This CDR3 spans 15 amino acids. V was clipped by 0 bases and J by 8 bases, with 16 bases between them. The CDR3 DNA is TGCGCCAGCAGCCAAGATCGTTCGGAGGGCTCGGGCTACACCTTC. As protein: CASSQDRSEGSGYTF.

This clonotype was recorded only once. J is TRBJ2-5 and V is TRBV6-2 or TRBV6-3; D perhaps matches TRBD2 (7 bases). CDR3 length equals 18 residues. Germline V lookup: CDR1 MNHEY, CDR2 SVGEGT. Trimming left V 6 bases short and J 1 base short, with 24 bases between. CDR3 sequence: CASRPNKGRGGFQETQYF. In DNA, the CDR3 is TGTGCCAGCAGGCCAAACAAAGGGCGCGGGGGCTTCCAAGAGACCCAGTACTTC.

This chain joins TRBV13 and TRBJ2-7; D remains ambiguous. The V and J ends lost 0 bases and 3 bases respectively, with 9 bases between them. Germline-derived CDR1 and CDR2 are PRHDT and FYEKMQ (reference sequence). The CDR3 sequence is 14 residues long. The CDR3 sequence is CASSLGGRNYEQYF. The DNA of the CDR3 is TGTGCCAGCAGCTTAGGCGGCCGGAACTACGAGCAGTACTTC.

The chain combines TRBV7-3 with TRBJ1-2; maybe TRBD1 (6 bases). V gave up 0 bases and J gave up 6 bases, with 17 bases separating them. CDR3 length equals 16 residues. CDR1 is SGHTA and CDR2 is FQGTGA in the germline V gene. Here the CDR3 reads CASSLTPRVGGDGYTF. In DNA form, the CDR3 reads TGTGCCAGCAGCTTAACCCCCCGGGTAGGGGGAGATGGCTACACCTTC. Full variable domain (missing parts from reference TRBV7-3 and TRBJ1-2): GAGVSQTPSNKVTEKGKYVELRCDPISGHTALYWYRQSLGQGPEFLIYFQGTGAADDSGLPNDRFFAVRPEGSVSTLKIQRTERGDSAVYLCASSLTPRVGGDGYTFGSGTRLTVV.

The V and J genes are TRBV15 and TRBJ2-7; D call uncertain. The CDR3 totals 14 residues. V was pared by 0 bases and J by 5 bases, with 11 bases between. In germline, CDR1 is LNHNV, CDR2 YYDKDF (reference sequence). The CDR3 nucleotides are TGTGCCACCAGCAGAGATGGTTTACCCCACGAGCAGTACTTC. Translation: CATSRDGLPHEQYF.

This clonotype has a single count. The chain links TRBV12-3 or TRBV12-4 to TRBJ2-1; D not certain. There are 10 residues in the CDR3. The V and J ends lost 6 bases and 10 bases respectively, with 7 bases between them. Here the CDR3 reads CASRKKEQFF. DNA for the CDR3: TGTGCCAGCAGGAAGAAGGAGCAGTTCTTC.

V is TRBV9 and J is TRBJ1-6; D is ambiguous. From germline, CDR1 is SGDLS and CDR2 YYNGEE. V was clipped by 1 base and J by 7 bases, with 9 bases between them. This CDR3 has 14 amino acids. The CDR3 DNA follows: TGTGCCAGCAGCGTATCACAGAGGAATTCACCCCTCCACTTT. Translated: CASSVSQRNSPLHF.

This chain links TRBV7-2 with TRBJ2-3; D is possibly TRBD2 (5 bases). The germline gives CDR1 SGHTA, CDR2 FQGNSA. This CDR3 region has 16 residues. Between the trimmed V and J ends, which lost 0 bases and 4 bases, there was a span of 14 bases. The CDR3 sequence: CASSLAPSFSADTQYF. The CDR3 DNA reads TGTGCCAGCAGCTTAGCGCCTAGCTTCAGTGCAGATACGCAGTATTTT.

CDR3 DNA sequence: TGTGCCAGCCAGAATCCCACAGATACGCAGTATTTT. Amino acid sequence: CASQNPTDTQYF. This rearrangement joins TRBV2 to TRBJ2-3; no clear D gene. Germline CDR1 SNHLY, CDR2 FYNNEI. Trimming removed 8 bases at V and 2 bases at J, with 8 bases between. The CDR3 is made up of 12 amino acids.

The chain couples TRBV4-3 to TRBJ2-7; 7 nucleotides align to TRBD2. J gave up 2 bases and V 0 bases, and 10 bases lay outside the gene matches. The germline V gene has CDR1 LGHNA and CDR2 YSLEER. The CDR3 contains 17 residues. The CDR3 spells CASSQEFAGLAAYEQYF. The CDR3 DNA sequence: TGCGCCAGCAGCCAAGAGTTCGCGGGGCTAGCGGCCTACGAGCAGTACTTC.

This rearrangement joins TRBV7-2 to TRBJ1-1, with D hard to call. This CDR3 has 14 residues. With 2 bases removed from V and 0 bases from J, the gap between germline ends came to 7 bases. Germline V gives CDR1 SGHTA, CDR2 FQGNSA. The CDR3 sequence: CASSLTSLNTEAFF. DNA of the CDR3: TGTGCCAGCAGCTTAACATCGTTGAACACTGAAGCTTTCTTT.

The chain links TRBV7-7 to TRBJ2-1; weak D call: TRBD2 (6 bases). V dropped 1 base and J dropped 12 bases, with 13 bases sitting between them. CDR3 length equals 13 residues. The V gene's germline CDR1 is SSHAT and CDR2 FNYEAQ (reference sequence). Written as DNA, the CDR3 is TGTGCCAGCAGCTTAGGAGAGCGGGCTGCGCAGTTCTTC. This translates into CASSLGERAAQFF.

This CDR3 reads CASSDQGAVVGNTIYF. DNA of the CDR3: TGTGCCAGCAGTGACCAGGGGGCTGTAGTAGGAAACACCATATATTTT. The V call is TRBV12-3 or TRBV12-4, the J call TRBJ1-3; 8 positions match TRBD1. The trim removed 5 bases at V and 4 bases at J, leaving 10 bases unmatched. This CDR3 comprises 16 residues.